Presented here are 14 T cell receptor beta chains from one specimen sequenced in a study of Graves' ophthalmopathy and Graves' hyperthyroidism. Investigators amplified TCR beta CDR3 regions from RNA transcripts. Second-round multiplex PCR followed a first-round RT-PCR using HTBI primers. In TCRdb, the multiplex PCR reads were re-called with MiXCR into one record per CDR3 protein. The table lists around 1,000,000 distinct CDR3 sequences, roughly 35% of them singletons, with more than 9.5% in the top ten. Sequenced input: peripheral blood or thyroid tissue (not recorded which). The source of these receptors is an adult man with Graves' hyperthyroidism.

The chain carries TRBV5-8 and TRBJ1-2, with a possible D match to TRBD1 (5 bases). V was trimmed by 5 bases and J by 4 bases, leaving 15 bases between them. The CDR3 contains 14 residues. Germline-derived CDR1 and CDR2 are SGHTS and YDEGEE. The CDR3, as DNA: TGTGCCAGCAGGCCTGACTCGGGGCGCTATGGCTACACCTTC. Translation gives CASRPDSGRYGYTF.

The genes are TRBV19 and TRBJ1-1; possibly TRBD1 for D (6 bases). The germline V and J ends were trimmed by 9 bases and 3 bases, with 20 bases remaining between them. CDR1 is LNHDA and CDR2 is SQIVND in the germline V gene (reference sequence). This CDR3 comprises 15 residues. This CDR3 reads CASQAGRGRDTEAFF. For the CDR3, the DNA is TGTGCCAGCCAAGCGGGCAGGGGACGGGACACTGAAGCTTTCTTT.

This clonotype appeared a few times. The chain recombines TRBV12-3 or TRBV12-4 with TRBJ1-5, with no clear D. The CDR3 covers 14 residues. V lost 4 bases to trimming and J lost 2 bases, with 9 bases between them. This CDR3 reads CASSYLPRNQPQHF. CDR3 sequence (DNA): TGTGCCAGCAGTTACCTGCCACGCAATCAGCCCCAGCATTTT.

The sample holds many counts of this clonotype. The chain couples TRBV12-3 or TRBV12-4 to TRBJ2-7; 10 nucleotides line up with TRBD2. V lost 4 bases and J lost 7; bases outside the gene matches: 13. The CDR3 covers 16 residues. The CDR3 protein is CASSSRLAGVEGEQYF. CDR3 DNA: TGTGCCAGCAGTTCCCGTCTAGCGGGAGTGGAGGGGGAGCAGTACTTC.

J is TRBJ1-1 and V is TRBV12-3 or TRBV12-4, with TRBD1 identical over 7 bases. The CDR3 extends over 13 amino acids. Losses at the gene ends were 6 bases for V and 8 bases for J; bases not matched to a gene: 9. The CDR3 is CASSQRDRVEAFF. Written as DNA, the CDR3 is TGTGCCAGCAGCCAACGGGACAGAGTAGAAGCTTTCTTT.

This chain joins TRBV7-8 and TRBJ2-5, with D possibly TRBD2 on 6 matching bases. Germline CDR1 reads SGHVS; CDR2 reads FQNEAQ. This CDR3 is 14 amino acids long. The germline V and J ends were trimmed by 3 bases and 2 bases, with 10 bases remaining between them. CDR3 bases: TGTGCCAGCAGCTTGCGGGACGCACAAGAGACCCAGTACTTC. This gives the protein CASSLRDAQETQYF. The full variable domain, rest sourced from reference TRBV7-8 and TRBJ2-5, is GAGVSQSPRYKVAKRGQDVALRCDPISGHVSLFWYQQALGQGPEFLTYFQNEAQLDKSGLPSDRFFAERPEGSVSTLKIQRTQQEDSAVYLCASSLRDAQETQYFGPGTRLLVL.

This clonotype was seen more than once but under ten times. The J gene is TRBJ2-2, the V gene TRBV14; the D is unclear. V lost 1 base to trimming and J lost 2 bases, with 5 bases between them. CDR1 is SGHDN, CDR2 FVKESK, per germline. CDR3 size: 14 residues. In DNA, the CDR3 is TGTGCCAGCAGCCAAGTTTTTAACACCGGGGAGCTGTTTTTT. Its protein is CASSQVFNTGELFF.

This clonotype was counted a few times. V usage is TRBV12-3 or TRBV12-4 and J usage is TRBJ1-4; D not certain. V was cut by 5 bases and J by 4 bases, with 8 bases left in between. This CDR3 comprises 13 residues. This CDR3 is CASSLEGNEKLFF. As DNA, the CDR3 is TGTGCCAGCAGTCTCGAGGGTAATGAAAAACTGTTTTTT.

J is TRBJ2-7 and V is TRBV5-5; TRBD1 matches 11 bases. Germline V lookup: CDR1 SGHKS, CDR2 YYEKEE (reference sequence). The CDR3 is made up of 16 amino acids. V was pared by 5 bases and J by 2 bases, with 9 bases of the junction left unmatched. In DNA form, the CDR3 reads TGTGCCAGCAGAATCCTGTCGGGACAGGGGGCCTACGAGCAGTACTTC. This gives the protein CASRILSGQGAYEQYF.

With respect to this clonotype: A much larger clone lies a single base off, so this may be a read error. The chain uses TRBV7-2 and TRBJ2-7; D may correspond to TRBD1 or TRBD2 (5 bases each). This CDR3 region has 15 residues. Germline CDR1 and CDR2: SGHTA and FQGNSA. With 6 bases removed from V and 6 bases from J, the gap between germline ends came to 21 bases. The CDR3 bases are TGTGCCAGCAGGTCAAGCCGGGACCTCCGTGGCGAGCAGTACTTC. Amino acid sequence: CASRSSRDLRGEQYF.

This clonotype has only a few counts. The chain joins TRBV6-2 or TRBV6-3 to TRBJ1-5; the D is unclear. CDR1 is MNHEY, CDR2 SVGEGT, per germline. This CDR3 has 14 amino acids. Trimming removed 4 bases at V and 3 bases at J, with 10 bases between. DNA for the CDR3: TGTGCCAGCAGTTCTGGACGGGACAATCAGCCCCAGCATTTT. The encoded protein is CASSSGRDNQPQHF.

The chain uses TRBV12-3 or TRBV12-4 and TRBJ1-2; 7 nucleotides align to TRBD1. The CDR3 has 15 amino acids. The ends lost 5 bases at V and 9 bases at J; junction bases unmatched: 15. The CDR3 loop reads CASSPLDRARSSYTF. The CDR3 region has the DNA TGTGCCAGCAGTCCCCTAGACAGGGCGAGGTCTAGCTACACCTTC.

The CDR3 DNA is TGCAGTGCTAGCCTCCCCTTCTACGAGCAGTACTTC. Translated: CSASLPFYEQYF. The rearrangement uses TRBV20-1 and TRBJ2-7; D is unresolved. The germline V and J ends were trimmed by 3 bases and 3 bases, with 9 bases remaining between them. The CDR3 runs 12 residues. Germline V gives CDR1 DFQATT, CDR2 SNEGSKA (reference sequence).

The chain is built from TRBV15 and TRBJ2-1; D tentatively reads TRBD1 or TRBD2 (5 bases each). Germline V gives CDR1 LNHNV, CDR2 YYDKDF (reference sequence). V was trimmed by 1 base and J by 8 bases, leaving 15 bases between them. The CDR3 covers 15 residues. The CDR3 sequence is CATSRGQTKGYEQFF. CDR3 in DNA: TGTGCCACCAGCAGAGGACAGACTAAGGGGTATGAGCAGTTCTTC.